Here is one T cell receptor beta chain with its context. The antigen is unknown. This entry belongs to a study of CD8+ T cells in alopecia areata. Study-level information: Tofacitinib was taken orally by treated patients, and the dose was 5 to 10 mg twice daily.

cDNA serving as the sequencing template came from extracted, reverse transcribed RNA. Clones were read by immunoSEQ multiplex PCR, and TCRdb kept only the in-frame ones, dropping some. This table holds approximately 150,000 clones, over 45% found once. Study-level results: Sharing of TCR sequences between patients (possibly for HLA-related reasons) was less clear than in mice.

Lesional scalp punch biopsies and peripheral blood came from alopecia areata patients. Trimming took 2 bases from V and 4 from J, leaving 8 bases between them. CDR1 and CDR2 (germline): SGHRS, YFSETQ. This CDR3 contains 13 residues. The sequence was collected from a human donor with alopecia areata. Sequencing was performed on CD4+ T cells sorted from blood. The V gene is TRBV5-1, the J gene TRBJ2-3, with D uncertain. The CDR3 spells CASSFGLADTQYF. Written as DNA, the CDR3 is TGCGCCAGCAGCTTTGGGTTGGCAGATACGCAGTATTTT.